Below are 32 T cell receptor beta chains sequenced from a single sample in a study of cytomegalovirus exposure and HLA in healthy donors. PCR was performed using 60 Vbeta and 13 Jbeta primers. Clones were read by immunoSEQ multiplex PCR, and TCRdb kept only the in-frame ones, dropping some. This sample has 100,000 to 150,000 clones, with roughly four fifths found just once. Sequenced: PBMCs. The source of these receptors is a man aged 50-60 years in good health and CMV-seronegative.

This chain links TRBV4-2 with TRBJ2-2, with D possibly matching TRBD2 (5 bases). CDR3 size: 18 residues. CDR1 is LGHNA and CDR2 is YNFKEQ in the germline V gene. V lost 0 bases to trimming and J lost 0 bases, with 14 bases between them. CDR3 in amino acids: CASSQEGAANSNTGELFF. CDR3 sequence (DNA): TGTGCCAGCAGCCAAGAGGGAGCGGCGAACTCGAACACCGGGGAGCTGTTTTTT.

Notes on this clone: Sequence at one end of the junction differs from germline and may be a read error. The CDR3 region has the DNA TGTTCCAGCAGCTTATCAGGGGGCGCCGATGGCTACACCTTC. This sequence encodes CSSSLSGGADGYTF. The rearrangement joins TRBV7-9 to TRBJ1-2; 8 nucleotides line up with TRBD1. The CDR3 is made up of 14 amino acids. Germline loops: CDR1 SEHNR, CDR2 FQNEAQ (reference sequence).

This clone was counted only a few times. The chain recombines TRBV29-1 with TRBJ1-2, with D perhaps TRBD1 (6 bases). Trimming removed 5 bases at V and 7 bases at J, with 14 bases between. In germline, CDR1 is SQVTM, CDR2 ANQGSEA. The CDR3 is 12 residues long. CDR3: CSVRAGAVGYTF. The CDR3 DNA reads TGCAGCGTTAGGGCAGGGGCAGTTGGCTACACCTTC.

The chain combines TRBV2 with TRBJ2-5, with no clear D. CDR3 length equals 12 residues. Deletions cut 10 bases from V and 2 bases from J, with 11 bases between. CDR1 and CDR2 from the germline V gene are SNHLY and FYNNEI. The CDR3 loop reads CATRLAQETQYF. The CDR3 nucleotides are TGTGCCACCCGACTCGCTCAAGAGACCCAGTACTTC.

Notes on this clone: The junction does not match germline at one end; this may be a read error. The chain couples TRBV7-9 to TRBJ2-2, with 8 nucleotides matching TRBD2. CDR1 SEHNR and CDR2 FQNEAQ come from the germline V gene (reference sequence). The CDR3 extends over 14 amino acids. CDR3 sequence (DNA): TGTTCCAGCAGCCCGACTAGCGCGGACGGGGAGCTGTTTTTT. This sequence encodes CSSSPTSADGELFF. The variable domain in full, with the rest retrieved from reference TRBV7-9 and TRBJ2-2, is DTGVSQNPRHKITKRGQNVTFRCDPISEHNRLYWYRQTLGQGPEFLTYFQNEAQLEKSRLLSDRFSAERPKGSFSTLEIQRTEQGDSAMYLCSSSPTSADGELFFGEGSRLTVL.

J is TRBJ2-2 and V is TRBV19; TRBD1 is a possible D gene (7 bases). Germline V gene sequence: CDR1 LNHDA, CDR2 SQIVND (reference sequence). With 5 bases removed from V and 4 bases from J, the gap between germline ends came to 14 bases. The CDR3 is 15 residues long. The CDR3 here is CASSGLRGVTGELFF. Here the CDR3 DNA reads TGTGCCAGTAGTGGTCTCAGGGGGGTCACCGGGGAGCTGTTTTTT.

In DNA form, the CDR3 reads TGTGCCAGCAGCTTAGAGGCAGGCCCCCTAGGCTACACCTTC. Translating it yields CASSLEAGPLGYTF. The V call is TRBV7-9, the J call TRBJ1-2; D remains ambiguous. Trimming left V 1 base short and J 8 bases short, with 14 bases between. The germline gives CDR1 SEHNR, CDR2 FQNEAQ (reference sequence). CDR3 length equals 14 residues. Variable domain in full (rest from reference TRBV7-9 and TRBJ1-2): DTGVSQNPRHKITKRGQNVTFRCDPISEHNRLYWYRQTLGQGPEFLTYFQNEAQLEKSRLLSDRFSAERPKGSFSTLEIQRTEQGDSAMYLCASSLEAGPLGYTFGSGTRLTVV.

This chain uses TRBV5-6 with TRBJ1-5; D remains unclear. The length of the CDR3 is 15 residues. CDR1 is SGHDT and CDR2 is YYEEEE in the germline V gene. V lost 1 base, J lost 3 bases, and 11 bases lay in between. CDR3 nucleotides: TGTGCCAGCAGCTTGCTAGACGGAAACAATCAGCCCCAGCATTTT. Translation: CASSLLDGNNQPQHF.

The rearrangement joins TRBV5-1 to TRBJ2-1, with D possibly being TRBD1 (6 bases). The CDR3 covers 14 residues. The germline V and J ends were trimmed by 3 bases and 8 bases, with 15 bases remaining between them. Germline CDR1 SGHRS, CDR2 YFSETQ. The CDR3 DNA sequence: TGCGCCAGCAGCTGGGGCTCCGAGGGGGATGAGCAGTTCTTC. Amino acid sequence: CASSWGSEGDEQFF.

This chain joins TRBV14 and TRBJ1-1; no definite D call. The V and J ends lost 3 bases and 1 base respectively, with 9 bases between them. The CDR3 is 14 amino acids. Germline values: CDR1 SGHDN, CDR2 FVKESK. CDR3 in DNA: TGTGCCAGCAGCCATTCATTCAAGAACACTGAAGCTTTCTTT. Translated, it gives CASSHSFKNTEAFF.

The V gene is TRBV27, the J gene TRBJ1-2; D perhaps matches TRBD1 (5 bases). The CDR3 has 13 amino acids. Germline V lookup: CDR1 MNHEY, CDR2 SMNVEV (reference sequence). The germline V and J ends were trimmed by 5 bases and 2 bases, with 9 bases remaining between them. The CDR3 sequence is CASSTDRNYGYTF. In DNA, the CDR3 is TGTGCCAGCAGTACCGACAGAAACTATGGCTACACCTTC.

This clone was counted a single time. This chain's CDR3 is CASSLDIRDNGYTF. For the CDR3, the DNA is TGTGCCAGCAGCTTAGACATCCGGGACAATGGCTACACCTTC. The V and J genes are TRBV7-6 and TRBJ1-2; D possibly corresponds to TRBD1 (6 bases). Per the germline V gene, CDR1 is SGHVS and CDR2 is FNYEAQ. There are 14 residues in the CDR3. Trimming took off 1 base at V and 6 bases at J, with 12 bases between the two ends.

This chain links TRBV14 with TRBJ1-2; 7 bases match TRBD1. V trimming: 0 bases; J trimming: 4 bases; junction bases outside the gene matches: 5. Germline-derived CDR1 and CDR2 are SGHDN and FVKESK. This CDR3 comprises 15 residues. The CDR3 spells CASSQDLGTAYGYTF. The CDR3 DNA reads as TGTGCCAGCAGCCAAGATCTTGGGACAGCCTATGGCTACACCTTC.

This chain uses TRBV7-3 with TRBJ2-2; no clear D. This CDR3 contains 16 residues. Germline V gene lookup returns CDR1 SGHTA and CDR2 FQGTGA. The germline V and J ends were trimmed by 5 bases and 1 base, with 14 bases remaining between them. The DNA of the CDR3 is TGTGCCAGCAGCCCCACGCAGAACCTGAACACCGGGGAGCTGTTTTTT. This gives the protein CASSPTQNLNTGELFF.

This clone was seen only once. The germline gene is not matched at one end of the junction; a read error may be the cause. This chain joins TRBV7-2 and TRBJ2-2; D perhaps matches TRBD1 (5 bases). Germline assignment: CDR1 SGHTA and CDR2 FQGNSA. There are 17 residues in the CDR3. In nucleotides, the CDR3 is TGTGCCAGAAGCTTAAACAAAGGGGTTTTGAACACCGGGGAGCTGTTTTTT. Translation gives CARSLNKGVLNTGELFF.

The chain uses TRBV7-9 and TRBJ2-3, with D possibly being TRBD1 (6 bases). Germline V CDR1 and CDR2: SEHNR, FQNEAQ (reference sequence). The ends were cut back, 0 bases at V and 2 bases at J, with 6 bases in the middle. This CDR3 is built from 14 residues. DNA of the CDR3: TGTGCCAGCAGCTTAGCGGGGGCCACAGATACGCAGTATTTT. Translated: CASSLAGATDTQYF.

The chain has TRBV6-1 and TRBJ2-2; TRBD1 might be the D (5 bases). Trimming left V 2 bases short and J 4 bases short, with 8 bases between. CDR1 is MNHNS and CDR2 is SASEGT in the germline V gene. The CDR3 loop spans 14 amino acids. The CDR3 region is CASSETGATGELFF. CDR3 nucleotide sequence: TGTGCCAGCAGTGAAACAGGAGCCACCGGGGAGCTGTTTTTT.

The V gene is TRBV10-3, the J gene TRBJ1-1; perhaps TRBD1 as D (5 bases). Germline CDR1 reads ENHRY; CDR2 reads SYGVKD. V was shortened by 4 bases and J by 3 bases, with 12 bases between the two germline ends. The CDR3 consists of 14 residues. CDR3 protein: CAISVSGLYTEAFF. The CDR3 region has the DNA TGTGCCATCAGTGTATCGGGACTCTACACTGAAGCTTTCTTT.

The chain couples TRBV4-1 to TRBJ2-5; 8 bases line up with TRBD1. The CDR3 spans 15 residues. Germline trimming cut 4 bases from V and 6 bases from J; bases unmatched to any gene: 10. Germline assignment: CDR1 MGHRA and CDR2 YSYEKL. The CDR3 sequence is CASSRTGTGPQTQYF. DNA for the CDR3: TGCGCCAGCAGCCGCACCGGGACAGGTCCTCAGACCCAGTACTTC.

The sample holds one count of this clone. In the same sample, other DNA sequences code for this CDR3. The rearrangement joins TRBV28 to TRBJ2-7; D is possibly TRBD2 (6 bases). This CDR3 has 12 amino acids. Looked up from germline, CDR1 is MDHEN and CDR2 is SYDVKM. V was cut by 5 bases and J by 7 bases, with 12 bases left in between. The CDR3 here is CASSLPGGEQYV. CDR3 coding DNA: TGTGCCAGCAGTCTCCCCGGGGGAGAGCAGTACGTC.

The CDR3: CSVSTGTGGNQPQHF. As DNA, the CDR3 is TGCAGCGTGAGTACCGGGACAGGGGGCAATCAGCCCCAGCATTTT. The chain joins TRBV29-1 to TRBJ1-5; 10 bases match TRBD1. This CDR3 has 15 residues. After removal of 6 bases from V and 2 bases from J, the junction contained 7 bases not matched to a gene. In germline, CDR1 is SQVTM, CDR2 ANQGSEA.

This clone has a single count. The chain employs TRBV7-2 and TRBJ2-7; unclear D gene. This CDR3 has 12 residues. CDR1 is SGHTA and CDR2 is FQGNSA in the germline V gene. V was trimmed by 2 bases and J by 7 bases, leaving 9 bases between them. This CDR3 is CASSLPPQEQYF. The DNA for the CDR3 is TGTGCCAGCAGCTTACCCCCCCAAGAGCAGTACTTC.

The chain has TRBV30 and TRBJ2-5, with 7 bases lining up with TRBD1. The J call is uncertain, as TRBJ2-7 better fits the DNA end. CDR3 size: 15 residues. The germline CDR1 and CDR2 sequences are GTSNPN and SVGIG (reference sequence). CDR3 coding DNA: TGTGCCTGGAGTGTAAGGGGACAGAGCCTTTACGAGCAGTACTTC. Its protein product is CAWSVRGQSLYEQYF.

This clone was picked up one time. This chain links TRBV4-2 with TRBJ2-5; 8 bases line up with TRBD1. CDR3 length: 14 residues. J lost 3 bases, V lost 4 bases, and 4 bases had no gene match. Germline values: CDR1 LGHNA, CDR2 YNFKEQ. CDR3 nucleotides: TGTGCCAGCAGCCCCGAGGACAGGGAAGAGACCCAGTACTTC. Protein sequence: CASSPEDREETQYF.

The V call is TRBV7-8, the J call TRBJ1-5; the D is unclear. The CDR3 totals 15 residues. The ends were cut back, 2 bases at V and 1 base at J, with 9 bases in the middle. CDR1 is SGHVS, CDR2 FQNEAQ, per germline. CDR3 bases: TGTGCCAGCAGCTTATCCGGCAGGAGCAATCAGCCCCAGCATTTT. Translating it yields CASSLSGRSNQPQHF. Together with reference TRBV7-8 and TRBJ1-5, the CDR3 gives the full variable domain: GAGVSQSPRYKVAKRGQDVALRCDPISGHVSLFWYQQALGQGPEFLTYFQNEAQLDKSGLPSDRFFAERPEGSVSTLKIQRTQQEDSAVYLCASSLSGRSNQPQHFGDGTRLSIL.

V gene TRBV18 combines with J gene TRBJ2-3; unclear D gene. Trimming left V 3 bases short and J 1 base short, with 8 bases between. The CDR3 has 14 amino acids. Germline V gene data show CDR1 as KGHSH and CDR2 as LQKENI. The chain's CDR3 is CASSPNEGTDTQYF. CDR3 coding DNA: TGTGCCAGCTCACCCAACGAGGGCACAGATACGCAGTATTTT.

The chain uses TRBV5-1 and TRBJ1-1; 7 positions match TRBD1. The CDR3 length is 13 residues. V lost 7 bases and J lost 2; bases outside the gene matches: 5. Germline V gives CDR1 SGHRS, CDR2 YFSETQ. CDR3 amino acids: CASFRQGNTEAFF. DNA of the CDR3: TGCGCCAGCTTCAGACAGGGCAACACTGAAGCTTTCTTT.

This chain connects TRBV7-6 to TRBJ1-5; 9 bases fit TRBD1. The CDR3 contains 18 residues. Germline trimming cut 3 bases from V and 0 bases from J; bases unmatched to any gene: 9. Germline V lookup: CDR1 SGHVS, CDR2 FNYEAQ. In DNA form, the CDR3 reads TGTGCCAGCAGCTTTACCCTCGACAGGGGGTATAGCAATCAGCCCCAGCATTTT. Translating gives CASSFTLDRGYSNQPQHF.

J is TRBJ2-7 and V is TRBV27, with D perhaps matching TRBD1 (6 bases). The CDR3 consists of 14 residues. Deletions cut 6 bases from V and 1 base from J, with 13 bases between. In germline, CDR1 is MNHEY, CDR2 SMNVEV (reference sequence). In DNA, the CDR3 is TGTGCCAGCAGCAGCACAGGGCAGTCCTACGAGCAGTACGTC. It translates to CASSSTGQSYEQYV.

The chain's CDR3 is CASSKAGTRDTEAFF. CDR3 nucleotides: TGTGCCAGCAGCAAAGCCGGGACTCGGGACACTGAAGCTTTCTTT. The chain recombines TRBV13 with TRBJ1-1, with D tentatively TRBD1 (5 bases). This CDR3 contains 15 residues. Germline CDR1 and CDR2: PRHDT and FYEKMQ (reference sequence). V lost 5 bases, J lost 3 bases, and 16 bases lay in between. Together with reference TRBV13 and TRBJ1-1, the CDR3 gives the full variable domain: AAGVIQSPRHLIKEKRETATLKCYPIPRHDTVYWYQQGPGQDPQFLISFYEKMQSDKGSIPDRFSAQQFSDYHSELNMSSLELGDSALYFCASSKAGTRDTEAFFGQGTRLTVV.

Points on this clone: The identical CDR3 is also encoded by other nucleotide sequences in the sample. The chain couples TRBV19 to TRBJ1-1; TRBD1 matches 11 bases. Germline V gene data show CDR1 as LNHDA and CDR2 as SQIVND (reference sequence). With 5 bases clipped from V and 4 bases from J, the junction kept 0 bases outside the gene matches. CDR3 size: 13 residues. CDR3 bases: TGTGCCAGTAGTGGGACAGGGGGCACTGAAGCTTTCTTT. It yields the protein CASSGTGGTEAFF.

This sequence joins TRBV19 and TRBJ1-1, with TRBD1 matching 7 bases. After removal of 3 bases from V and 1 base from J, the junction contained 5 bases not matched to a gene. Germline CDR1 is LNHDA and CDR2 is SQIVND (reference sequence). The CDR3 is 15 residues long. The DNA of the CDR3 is TGTGCCAGTAGTATTTGGGGACAGCAGAACACTGAAGCTTTCTTT. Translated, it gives CASSIWGQQNTEAFF.